These 9 T cell receptor beta chains were sequenced from one sample in a study of molecular identifiers for immune sequencing clone quantification. TCRdb re-derived calls from the PCR reads in MiXCR, one entry per CDR3 protein. The sample lists 490,000 or so distinct CDR3 sequences, over 20% occurring once. The sequenced sample consisted of naive CD8+ T cells from blood, with Jurkat cell RNA spiked in. Subset: FACS-sorted CD8+CD4-CCR7+CD45RA+ naive T cells. These receptors all stem from a human donor in good health. Some libraries in this study had Jurkat cell RNA spiked in.

The chain carries TRBV20-1 and TRBJ2-3; TRBD2 matches at 15 bases. Germline loops: CDR1 DFQATT, CDR2 SNEGSKA (reference sequence). V dropped 4 bases and J dropped 6; count of bases not matched to a gene: 8. The CDR3 is 16 amino acids. In nucleotides, the CDR3 is TGCAGTGCTAACTCCAGGACTAGCGGGGGGGAGGATACGCAGTATTTT. Its protein is CSANSRTSGGEDTQYF.

On this clonotype itself: This may be a read error, as it is one base from a much larger clone. The chain joins TRBV7-6 to TRBJ2-3, with no clear D. The ends were cut back, 3 bases at V and 4 bases at J, with 14 bases in the middle. This CDR3 is built from 15 residues. Per germline, CDR1 SGHVS and CDR2 FNYEAQ. The CDR3 region is CASSFLSYSSDTQYF. The CDR3 DNA sequence: TGTGCCAGCAGCTTTCTCTCGTACAGCTCAGATACGCAGTATTTT.

This clonotype was detected many times. The chain employs TRBV20-1 and TRBJ1-5, with TRBD1 as a possible D gene (5 bases). V gave up 5 bases and J gave up 9 bases, with 23 bases separating them. Per the germline V gene, CDR1 is DFQATT and CDR2 is SNEGSKA (reference sequence). The CDR3 loop spans 15 amino acids. CDR3 DNA sequence: TGCAGTGCTCCCCCACTGGGGGGGATTTTTGCGCCCCAGCATTTT. The encoded protein is CSAPPLGGIFAPQHF.

Points on this clonotype: Without the conserved terminal phenylalanine or tryptophan, this CDR3 likely stems from a read error. The genes are TRBV4-3 and TRBJ1-6, with a weak D call TRBD1 (6 bases). From germline, CDR1 is LGHNA and CDR2 YSLEER. Trimming removed 3 bases from V and 8 bases from J, with 17 bases in between. This CDR3 spans 16 amino acids. The CDR3 here is CASSHTVQGTDSPLHS. For the CDR3, the DNA is TGCGCCAGCAGCCATACAGTACAGGGAACGGATTCACCCCTCCACTCT.

This clonotype was counted ten times or more. The chain is built from TRBV28 and TRBJ2-7; D may be TRBD1 (6 bases). Germline CDR1 reads MDHEN; CDR2 reads SYDVKM. The CDR3 consists of 13 residues. Trimming took 6 bases from V and 2 from J, leaving 11 bases between them. This CDR3 reads CASRMDRPYEQYF. The CDR3 DNA reads TGTGCCAGCAGGATGGACAGACCCTACGAGCAGTACTTC.

In the case of this clonotype: This sequence may be a read error, since a much larger clone differs from it by one base. The chain uses TRBV7-9 and TRBJ2-3; either TRBD1 or TRBD2 may fit D (6 bases each). The length of the CDR3 is 16 residues. The V end was cut by 5 bases, the J end by 3 bases, with 18 bases between. Germline CDR1 reads SEHNR; CDR2 reads FQNEAQ (reference sequence). The CDR3 protein is CASSPQTGAGTDTQYF. The CDR3 nucleotides read TGTGCCAGCAGCCCGCAAACGGGGGCGGGAACAGATACGCAGTATTTT.

This clonotype has a count of ten or more. This chain links TRBV29-1 with TRBJ2-2, with D perhaps TRBD2 (5 bases). CDR1 SQVTM and CDR2 ANQGSEA come from the germline V gene. Trimming stripped 3 bases from V and 8 bases from J, with 10 bases between. CDR3 length: 12 amino acids. Here the CDR3 reads CSVDTGKGELFF. Here the CDR3 DNA reads TGCAGCGTTGACACGGGGAAGGGGGAGCTGTTTTTT.

This clonotype was counted a few times. V is TRBV12-3 or TRBV12-4 and J is TRBJ2-2, with 11 nucleotides matching TRBD2. The CDR3 runs to 18 residues. Trimming cost V 6 bases and J 2 bases; bases outside gene matches: 11. The CDR3 sequence: CASSFFLAGGSNTGELFF. The CDR3, as DNA: TGTGCCAGCAGCTTTTTTCTAGCGGGGGGATCAAACACCGGGGAGCTGTTTTTT.

This chain connects TRBV27 to TRBJ2-7; 10 nucleotides align to TRBD2. Germline-derived CDR1 and CDR2 are MNHEY and SMNVEV (reference sequence). The CDR3 contains 16 residues. V lost 2 bases and J lost 1; bases outside the gene matches: 5. DNA for the CDR3: TGTGCCAGCAGTTTAAAGAGCGGGAGGGATTCCTACGAGCAGTACTTC. Translated: CASSLKSGRDSYEQYF.